This TCR beta chain comes out of a study of blood T cell repertoires in COVID-19. This clone occurred a few times. Original processing methods: Researchers report that nucleated cell counts were estimated from reference gene primer amplification. Sequencing was performed with immunoSEQ multiplex PCR; in TCRdb, only in-frame clones are kept and a portion is missing. The V and J calls and clone size were taken over from that table, and D and trimming were inferred from the DNA. This table holds over 65,000 clones, 82% found once. Trimming removed 10 bases from V and 10 bases from J; junction bases left unmatched: 29. The CDR3 totals 20 residues. Germline CDR1 LGHDT, CDR2 YNNKEL (reference sequence).

This sequence originates from a man at least 80 years old with active COVID-19. Input material: peripheral blood. This chain connects TRBV3-1 (or the pseudogene TRBV3-2) to TRBJ2-1, with 12 bases aligning to TRBD1. Here the CDR3 DNA reads TGTGCCACCGCGGGGAGGCGGGGACAGGGGGCGTTCCAGCACATCGACGAGCAGTTCTTC. Protein sequence: CATAGRRGQGAFQHIDEQFF.